The rows below give T cell receptor beta chains drawn from one sample of a study of cytotoxic CD8 clonotypes in ibrutinib-treated CLL. Using immunoSEQ multiplex PCR, the repertoire was profiled, and TCRdb retains in-frame clones only, with some absent. The sample yields around 70,000 clones, around 80% seen once. The material was PBMCs, obtained at disease progression, from a patient treated with ibrutinib. These receptors were collected from a human donor with chronic lymphocytic leukemia. Each CDR3 is given with its conserved first and last residue. The D gene is left open where the match is weak. Size values are once, few and many counts, or a class for expanded clones, and some rows have none.

d_call j_call clone_size v_call cdr3_aa cdr3_nt
. TRBJ1-2 . TRBV2 CASNHGGGAYGYTF TGTGCCAGCAACCACGGTGGGGGAGCCTATGGCTACACCTTC
TRBD1 TRBJ1-4 . TRBV5-1 CASSDTGVDEKLFF TGCGCCAGCAGCGATACAGGGGTGGATGAAAAACTGTTTTTT
. TRBJ2-5 . TRBV5-1 CASSLEGQRAETQYF TGCGCCAGCAGCTTGGAAGGACAGAGGGCAGAGACCCAGTACTTC
. TRBJ2-1 few TRBV19 CASSFLAAPSYNEQFF TGTGCCAGTAGTTTTTTAGCGGCACCCTCCTACAATGAGCAGTTCTTC
. TRBJ1-1 . TRBV6-1 CASSGIRTEAFF TGTGCCAGCAGTGGAATTCGCACTGAAGCTTTCTTT
TRBD1 TRBJ2-7 . TRBV10-3 CAITPDRWSYEQYF TGTGCCATCACCCCGGACAGGTGGAGCTACGAGCAGTACTTC
. TRBJ1-5 . TRBV19 CASSIGWGADQPQHF TGTGCCAGTAGTATAGGTTGGGGGGCCGATCAGCCCCAGCATTTT
. TRBJ2-7 . TRBV21-1 CATDLSRYWEQYF TGTGCCACCGACCTTTCTAGGTATTGGGAGCAGTACTTC
TRBD2 TRBJ2-3 . TRBV7-8 CASSFLSGRNTDTQYF TGTGCCAGCAGCTTCCTCAGCGGGAGGAACACAGATACGCAGTATTTT
TRBD1 TRBJ2-7 . TRBV7-9 CASSQPGQGTYEQYF TGTGCCAGCAGCCAGCCGGGACAGGGGACCTACGAGCAGTACTTC
. TRBJ2-1 . TRBV5-1 CASSSARGSEQFF TGCGCCAGCAGCTCGGCCCGGGGGAGTGAGCAGTTCTTC
TRBD1 TRBJ2-7 once TRBV10-1 CASRDRGPIYEQYF TGCGCCAGCAGGGACAGGGGGCCAATCTACGAGCAGTACTTC
. TRBJ2-3 . TRBV9 CASSVVWGTDTQYF TGTGCCAGCAGCGTAGTGTGGGGCACAGATACGCAGTATTTT
. TRBJ2-3 . TRBV7-2 CASSLWSHFSTDTQYF TGTGCCAGCAGCTTGTGGTCCCATTTTAGCACAGATACGCAGTATTTT
. TRBJ2-2 . TRBV14 CASSQEDGRNPRRELFF TGTGCCAGCAGCCAAGAGGACGGAAGAAACCCACGCAGGGAGCTGTTTTTT
. TRBJ2-2 . TRBV28 CASSFGGQAAGELFF TGTGCCAGCAGTTTCGGGGGCCAAGCGGCCGGGGAGCTGTTTTTT
. TRBJ1-6 . TRBV13 CASSLGFDSPLHF TGTGCCAGCAGCTTAGGTTTTGATTCACCCCTCCACTTT
TRBD1 TRBJ1-2 . TRBV7-2 CASFPGQSYGYTF TGTGCCAGCTTTCCGGGACAGAGCTATGGCTACACCTTC
. TRBJ1-2 few TRBV6-5 CASSSFRPQNGYTF TGTGCCAGCAGTTCCTTTCGTCCTCAGAATGGCTACACCTTC
TRBD1 TRBJ1-6 . TRBV27 CASSWTGGYNSPLHF TGTGCCAGCAGTTGGACAGGGGGCTATAATTCACCCCTCCACTTT
. TRBJ1-2 few TRBV13 CASSLRSEYGYTF TGTGCCAGCAGCTTACGGTCAGAATATGGCTACACCTTC
TRBD2 TRBJ2-7 . TRBV6-1 CATGGTSRTYEQYF TGTGCCACCGGGGGGACTAGCAGAACCTACGAGCAGTACTTC
. TRBJ2-5 many TRBV18 CASSPYGDQETQYF TGTGCCAGCTCACCGTACGGCGACCAAGAGACCCAGTACTTC
. TRBJ2-5 once TRBV5-6 CASRPEGWETQYF TGTGCCAGCAGGCCCGAGGGTTGGGAGACCCAGTACTTC
. TRBJ1-5 once TRBV11-2 CASSLSPPQHF TGTGCCAGCAGCTTATCCCCGCCCCAGCATTTT
TRBD1 TRBJ1-2 few TRBV6-5 CASSYARTGEVYTF TGTGCCAGCAGTTACGCCCGGACAGGGGAGGTCTACACCTTC
. TRBJ1-1 . TRBV29-1 CSVVTGLSTEAFF TGCAGCGTGGTCACAGGGTTGAGCACTGAAGCTTTCTTT
. TRBJ1-5 . TRBV28 CASTGPGNQPQHF TGTGCCAGCACTGGTCCCGGCAATCAGCCCCAGCATTTT
TRBD2 TRBJ2-5 . TRBV2 CASGPGLGLGQETQYF TGTGCCAGCGGGCCGGGACTAGGATTGGGTCAAGAGACCCAGTACTTC
. TRBJ1-2 . TRBV15 CATRGNGYTF TGTGCCACCAGGGGGAATGGCTACACCTTC
. TRBJ2-4 . TRBV19 CASSIVRGNLGVAKNIQYF TGTGCCAGTAGTATAGTTAGAGGGAACCTCGGGGTGGCCAAAAACATTCAGTACTTC
. TRBJ1-2 . TRBV30 CAWRQRGGREGYGYTF TGTGCCTGGAGACAAAGGGGGGGGCGCGAAGGCTATGGCTACACCTTC
. TRBJ2-1 once TRBV20-1 CSARFYNEQFF TGCAGTGCTAGATTCTACAATGAGCAGTTCTTC
. TRBJ1-1 once TRBV5-6 CASSLGLGTEAFF TGTGCCAGCAGCTTGGGACTTGGGACTGAAGCTTTCTTT
. TRBJ1-1 once TRBV27 CASSLITNGGTEAFF TGTGCCAGCAGTTTAATAACCAACGGGGGCACTGAAGCTTTCTTT
TRBD1 TRBJ1-4 many TRBV6-1 CASSDGQGAVEKLFF TGTGCCAGCAGTGATGGACAGGGGGCTGTTGAAAAACTGTTTTTT
. TRBJ2-7 few TRBV25-1 CASSASDIRDYEQYF TGTGCCAGCAGTGCGTCGGACATCCGAGACTACGAGCAGTACTTC
TRBD2 TRBJ2-7 . TRBV5-1 CASSSYTISGRQPYEQYF TGCGCCAGCAGCTCCTACACCATTAGCGGGAGGCAACCTTACGAGCAGTACTTC
. TRBJ2-7 . TRBV30 CAWTGGVSYEQYF TGTGCCTGGACTGGTGGGGTCTCCTACGAGCAGTACTTC
. TRBJ1-5 . TRBV6-1 CASKENSNQPQHF TGTGCCAGCAAAGAGAATAGCAATCAGCCCCAGCATTTT
TRBD1 TRBJ2-3 . TRBV19 CASSIRQGRTDTQYF TGTGCCAGTAGTATCAGACAGGGTCGGACAGATACGCAGTATTTT
. TRBJ1-1 few TRBV29-1 CSVGQVNTEAFF TGCAGCGTTGGACAGGTTAACACTGAAGCTTTCTTT
. TRBJ2-3 few TRBV7-2 CASSQRWATDTQYF TGTGCCAGCAGCCAAAGATGGGCTACAGATACGCAGTATTTT
. TRBJ2-7 once TRBV11-2 CASSLWEAAYEQYF TGTGCCAGCAGCTTATGGGAGGCGGCCTACGAGCAGTACTTC
. TRBJ1-2 . TRBV7-9 CASSLQENYGYTF TGTGCCAGCAGTTTACAGGAGAACTATGGCTACACCTTC
. TRBJ2-1 . TRBV19 CASSIRLGSFNEQFF TGTGCCAGTAGTATACGCCTAGGGAGTTTCAATGAGCAGTTCTTC
TRBD1 TRBJ1-6 few TRBV5-1 CASSPATGQANSPLHF TGCGCCAGCAGCCCGGCTACGGGACAGGCTAATTCACCCCTCCACTTT
. TRBJ1-3 few TRBV9 CASSGYRINTIYF TGTGCCAGCAGCGGATACAGGATAAACACCATATATTTT
TRBD2 TRBJ2-7 . TRBV27 CASSLGTSGSYEQYF TGTGCCAGCAGTCTCGGGACTAGCGGCTCCTACGAGCAGTACTTC
TRBD1 TRBJ2-7 . TRBV6-5 CASSPRQGFYEQYF TGTGCCAGCAGCCCAAGACAGGGGTTCTACGAGCAGTACTTC
. TRBJ1-1 . TRBV11-2 CASSYGGEAFF TGTGCCAGCAGCTATGGGGGTGAAGCTTTCTTT
. TRBJ2-1 . TRBV5-4 CASSLVQGSYNEQFF TGTGCCAGCAGCTTGGTACAGGGCTCCTACAATGAGCAGTTCTTC
. TRBJ1-2 . TRBV2 CASSRGRLTNYGYTF TGTGCCAGCAGCCGCGGGAGACTCACGAACTATGGCTACACCTTC